The 21 T cell receptor beta chains listed next were all sequenced from one sample in a study of response to subunit inactivated influenza vaccine (dated by TCRdb to the late 2010s). Receptor amplification or capture employed RT-PCR. Reads for this sample came from an Illumina HiSeq 2500. In TCRdb, the public reads were trimmed at Q25 with fastp and aligned with MiXCR, with productive beta chains retained. Here each entry gathers all rows of one CDR3 protein and keeps the most common genes and DNA. The sample table lists roughly 700,000 distinct CDR3 sequences, around 13% of them with a count of one. The top ten constitute around 6.5% of the sample. The sequencing used PBMCs from blood, collected around two weeks before vaccination. These receptors were collected from a man aged 50-60 years who received an inactivated influenza vaccine. Donor details come from another sample of the same person, matched by shared clones.

The rearrangement uses TRBV10-3 and TRBJ2-2, with D perhaps given as TRBD1 or TRBD2 (5 bases each). CDR3 length equals 16 residues. Deletions cut 4 bases from V and 4 bases from J, with 16 bases between. CDR1 is ENHRY, CDR2 SYGVKD, per germline. The CDR3 nucleotides read TGTGCCATCAGTGTCCGGGGCGTCCCGACCACCGGGGAGCTGTTTTTT. Amino acids: CAISVRGVPTTGELFF.

This clonotype has at least ten counts. A read error may produce the germline difference seen at one junction end. The chain links TRBV5-1 to TRBJ2-3, with 9 bases aligning to TRBD1. Germline CDR1 is SGHRS and CDR2 is YFSETQ. The CDR3 totals 14 residues. Written as DNA, the CDR3 is TGTGCCAGCAGCTTAGACAGGGGGACAGATACGCAGTATTTT. Translated: CASSLDRGTDTQYF.

This clonotype occurred a few times. The rearrangement links TRBV15 to TRBJ2-3; 8 bases line up with TRBD2. V gave up 3 bases and J gave up 5 bases; unmatched junction bases: 7. Germline CDR1 LNHNV, CDR2 YYDKDF (reference sequence). This CDR3 contains 15 residues. DNA for the CDR3: TGTGCCACCAGCAGTCGAGGGCGGGGGGTAGATACGCAGTATTTT. Protein sequence: CATSSRGRGVDTQYF.

J is TRBJ1-5 and V is TRBV5-7; D gene uncertain. TRBV5-7 is classed as an ORF, of uncertain function. The V and J ends lost 7 bases and 6 bases respectively, with 2 bases between them. The CDR3 has 9 residues. CDR3 residues: CASAQPQHF. The DNA of the CDR3 is TGTGCCAGCGCTCAGCCCCAGCATTTT.

This clonotype was found a few times. The rearrangement joins TRBV20-1 to TRBJ1-4; D remains ambiguous. Germline assignment: CDR1 DFQATT and CDR2 SNEGSKA (reference sequence). CDR3 length: 14 amino acids. V was clipped by 0 bases and J by 7 bases, with 12 bases between them. CDR3 coding DNA: TGCAGTGCTAGAGATTGGACCCCGGGTGAAAAACTGTTTTTT. This translates into CSARDWTPGEKLFF.

The V and J genes are TRBV21-1 and TRBJ1-6. TRBV21-1 is assigned pseudogene status. CDR3 size: 14 residues. CDR3 in amino acids: CASRRSSYNSPLHF. The CDR3 nucleotides read TGTGCCAGCAGGCGGAGCTCCTATAATTCACCCCTCCACTTT.

The rearrangement uses TRBV30 and TRBJ1-1; D is possibly TRBD1 (5 bases). From germline, CDR1 is GTSNPN and CDR2 SVGIG (reference sequence). The CDR3 length is 13 residues. Trimming removed 0 bases from V and 6 bases from J, with 11 bases in between. The CDR3 sequence: CAWSVPGRAEAFF. The DNA for the CDR3 is TGTGCCTGGAGTGTACCAGGGCGGGCTGAAGCTTTCTTT.

In its sample, this clonotype was seen many times. The chain combines TRBV7-9 with TRBJ1-2; D is perhaps TRBD1 (6 bases). CDR1 SEHNR and CDR2 FQNEAQ come from the germline V gene (reference sequence). The CDR3 runs 13 residues. V lost 3 bases to trimming and J lost 3 bases, with 8 bases between them. The CDR3, as DNA: TGTGCCAGCAGCTTGTCAGGGGACTATGGCTACACCTTC. Amino acid sequence: CASSLSGDYGYTF.

This clonotype occurred a few times. This chain connects TRBV5-1 to TRBJ2-5; D is possibly TRBD1 or TRBD2 (6 bases each). This CDR3 is built from 15 residues. Trimming removed 4 bases from V and 2 bases from J, with 15 bases in between. Germline CDR1 is SGHRS and CDR2 is YFSETQ. As DNA, the CDR3 is TGCGCCAGCAGCCGCAACGGGGGCCAACAAGAGACCCAGTACTTC. Protein product: CASSRNGGQQETQYF.

A note on this clonotype: This may be a read error: a much more frequent sequence differs by one nucleotide. The V and J genes are TRBV11-2 and TRBJ1-2, with TRBD1 matching 7 bases. This CDR3 comprises 16 residues. Trimming removed 1 base from V and 7 bases from J; junction bases left unmatched: 12. Germline CDR1 SGHAT, CDR2 FQNNGV. The CDR3 sequence is CASSLVGTAVHSGYTF. CDR3 DNA sequence: TGTGCCAGCAGCTTAGTTGGGACAGCGGTCCACTCTGGCTACACCTTC.

This clonotype has only a few counts. J is TRBJ2-5 and V is TRBV7-9; D perhaps matches TRBD1 (6 bases). The ends were cut back, 5 bases at V and 0 bases at J, with 19 bases in the middle. This CDR3 is built from 17 residues. Germline CDR1 and CDR2: SEHNR and FQNEAQ (reference sequence). CDR3 sequence reads: CASSTQGPTPYQETQYF. In DNA, the CDR3 is TGTGCCAGCAGCACACAGGGTCCAACGCCCTACCAAGAGACCCAGTACTTC.

The CDR3 loop is CAWSVPGAWDGYTF. DNA for the CDR3: TGTGCCTGGAGTGTTCCGGGGGCCTGGGATGGCTACACCTTC. The chain has TRBV30 and TRBJ1-2; tentative D call: TRBD1 (6 bases). This CDR3 region has 14 residues. Trimming took 0 bases from V and 6 from J, leaving 14 bases between them. CDR1 GTSNPN and CDR2 SVGIG come from the germline V gene (reference sequence).

This rearrangement joins TRBV28 to TRBJ2-7; TRBD1 agrees at 8 bases. The CDR3 covers 13 residues. Germline CDR1 is MDHEN and CDR2 is SYDVKM. J lost 7 bases, V lost 2 bases, and 4 bases had no gene match. The DNA for the CDR3 is TGTGCCAGCAGTTTACCAGGGGGCTCGGAGCAGTACTTC. This codes for CASSLPGGSEQYF.

This clonotype was counted a few times. The chain carries TRBV20-1 and TRBJ2-7; D unclear. Germline V gene sequence: CDR1 DFQATT, CDR2 SNEGSKA (reference sequence). V was trimmed by 3 bases and J by 0 bases, leaving 9 bases between them. The CDR3 is made up of 13 amino acids. This CDR3 reads CSARDGVSYEQYF. CDR3 nucleotide sequence: TGCAGTGCTAGGGACGGAGTCTCCTACGAGCAGTACTTC.

The V and J genes are TRBV4-3 and TRBJ1-5; no firm D call. The CDR3 sequence is 13 residues long. Germline values: CDR1 LGHNA, CDR2 YSLEER. Trimming removed 2 bases at V and 11 bases at J, with 13 bases between. The chain's CDR3 is CASSQPPDGAQHF. The CDR3 DNA reads TGCGCCAGCAGCCAACCCCCGGACGGGGCCCAGCATTTT.

This clonotype was detected a few times. The rearrangement links TRBV11-2 to TRBJ2-3; D gene uncertain. Germline V lookup: CDR1 SGHAT, CDR2 FQNNGV. The CDR3 is 14 residues long. V was clipped by 0 bases and J by 2 bases, with 6 bases between them. CDR3 loop: CASSLEPITDTQYF. The CDR3 nucleotides are TGTGCCAGCAGCTTAGAACCTATCACAGATACGCAGTATTTT.

The chain couples TRBV29-1 to TRBJ1-1, with D perhaps TRBD1 (6 bases). Germline V CDR1 and CDR2: SQVTM, ANQGSEA. The V end was cut by 7 bases, the J end by 5 bases, with 20 bases between. The CDR3 totals 14 residues. The CDR3 sequence is CSALRGGGKTEAFF. As DNA, the CDR3 is TGCAGCGCTTTACGGGGGGGCGGGAAGACTGAAGCTTTCTTT.

CDR3 bases: TGCAGCGCCGGGACTAGCGGAGCTGTTTTCTACAATGAGCAGTTCTTC. This translates into CSAGTSGAVFYNEQFF. This rearrangement joins TRBV29-1 to TRBJ2-1, with 11 bases that match TRBD2. The CDR3 is 16 residues long. CDR1 is SQVTM and CDR2 is ANQGSEA in the germline V gene. With V trimmed by 7 bases and J by 3 bases, 11 bases remained unmatched.

This chain links TRBV12-3 or TRBV12-4 with TRBJ1-5, with 10 bases that match TRBD1. V lost 7 bases and J lost 5; bases outside the gene matches: 8. The CDR3 contains 15 residues. DNA of the CDR3: TGTGCCAGCACCGAGACAGGGGGCTATTATCAGCCCCAGCATTTT. As protein: CASTETGGYYQPQHF.

The CDR3 reads CASGPPTSGITDTQYF. The CDR3 coding sequence is TGTGCTAGTGGTCCGCCGACTAGCGGGATCACAGATACGCAGTATTTT. The chain carries TRBV12-5 and TRBJ2-3; 11 bases fit TRBD2. Germline CDR1 LGHNT, CDR2 FRNRAP. CDR3 size: 16 residues. The J segment lost 2 bases and the V segment lost 5 bases, leaving 6 bases of the junction unmatched.

This clonotype was picked up a small number of times. The gene calls are TRBV6-1 and TRBJ1-6, with D unresolved. Germline V gives CDR1 MNHNS, CDR2 SASEGT. V was cut by 6 bases and J by 0 bases, with 9 bases left in between. The CDR3 sequence is 15 residues long. The CDR3 sequence: CASRSGSSYNSPLHF. The CDR3 DNA is TGTGCCAGCAGGAGTGGAAGCTCCTATAATTCACCCCTCCACTTT.